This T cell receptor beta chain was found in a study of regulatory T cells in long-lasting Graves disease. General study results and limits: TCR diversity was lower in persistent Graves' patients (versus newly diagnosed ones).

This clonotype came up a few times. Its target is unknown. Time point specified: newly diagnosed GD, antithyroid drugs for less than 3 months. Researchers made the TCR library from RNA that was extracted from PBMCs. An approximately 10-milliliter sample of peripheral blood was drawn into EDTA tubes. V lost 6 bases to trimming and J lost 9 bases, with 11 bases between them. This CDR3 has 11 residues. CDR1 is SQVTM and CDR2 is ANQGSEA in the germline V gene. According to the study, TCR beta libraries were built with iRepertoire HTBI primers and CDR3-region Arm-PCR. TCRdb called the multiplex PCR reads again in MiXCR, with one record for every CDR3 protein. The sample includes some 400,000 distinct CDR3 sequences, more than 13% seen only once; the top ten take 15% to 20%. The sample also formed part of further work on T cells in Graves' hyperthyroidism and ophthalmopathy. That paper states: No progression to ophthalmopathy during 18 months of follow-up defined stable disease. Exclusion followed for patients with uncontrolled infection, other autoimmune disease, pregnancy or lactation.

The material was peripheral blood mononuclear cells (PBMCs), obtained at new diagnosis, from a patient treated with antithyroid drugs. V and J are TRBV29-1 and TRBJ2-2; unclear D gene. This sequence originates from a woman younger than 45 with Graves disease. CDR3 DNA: TGCAGCGTAGAAAGGAGTCGGGAGCTGTTTTTT. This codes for CSVERSRELFF.